The next 15 T cell receptor beta chains were all read from a single sample in a study of blood T cells in healthy people across ages. It was with a sample-barcoded 5' primer and a J-beta primer mix that a second PCR of roughly 7 to 12 cycles was run. TCRdb used MiXCR to reprocess the 5' RACE reads, holding one entry per CDR3 protein. The data hold some 750,000 distinct CDR3 sequences, with about 20% observed a single time. The sequenced sample consisted of blood. The receptors derive from a man between 70 and 80 years old in good health.

V gene TRBV5-5 combines with J gene TRBJ2-3; TRBD1 or TRBD2 may be the D gene (5 bases each). CDR1 and CDR2 from the germline V gene are SGHKS and YYEKEE (reference sequence). The CDR3 consists of 15 residues. V dropped 2 bases and J dropped 0 bases, with 10 bases sitting between them. The CDR3 DNA sequence: TGTGCCAGCAGCTTTTGGGGACGTAGCACAGATACGCAGTATTTT. Its translation: CASSFWGRSTDTQYF.

This chain's CDR3 is CASSSRTGRHEKLFF. Written as DNA, the CDR3 is TGTGCCAGCAGCTCCCGGACAGGGCGTCATGAAAAACTGTTTTTT. The chain has TRBV7-2 and TRBJ1-4; the match to TRBD1 covers 8 bases. Germline CDR1 reads SGHTA; CDR2 reads FQGNSA. The CDR3 loop spans 15 amino acids. V trimming: 4 bases; J trimming: 6 bases; junction bases outside the gene matches: 7.

V is TRBV14 and J is TRBJ2-3; D is possibly TRBD1 (6 bases). Trimming took 5 bases from V and 2 from J, leaving 8 bases between them. CDR3 length: 13 residues. Germline V gives CDR1 SGHDN, CDR2 FVKESK. The CDR3 sequence: CASSGQFTDTQYF. The CDR3 region has the DNA TGTGCCAGCAGCGGACAGTTCACAGATACGCAGTATTTT.

The chain carries TRBV2 and TRBJ1-2, with a tentative D call TRBD1 (6 bases). CDR1 is SNHLY, CDR2 FYNNEI, per germline. CDR3 length: 13 residues. The V end was cut by 7 bases, the J end by 5 bases, with 14 bases between. Here the CDR3 reads CASTLDSPYGYTF. The CDR3 region has the DNA TGTGCCAGCACCCTGGACAGTCCTTATGGCTACACCTTC.

V gene TRBV20-1 combines with J gene TRBJ2-3; D may be TRBD1 (6 bases). Between the trimmed V and J ends, which lost 5 bases and 2 bases, there was a span of 14 bases. CDR1 DFQATT and CDR2 SNEGSKA come from the germline V gene (reference sequence). The CDR3 extends over 14 amino acids. DNA of the CDR3: TGCAGTGCTCCTTTTACAGGGTCCACAGATACGCAGTATTTT. Its protein is CSAPFTGSTDTQYF.

This clonotype was counted at least ten times. The V call is TRBV20-1, the J call TRBJ2-7; D is unresolved. The germline V and J ends were trimmed by 0 bases and 3 bases, with 9 bases remaining between them. Looked up from germline, CDR1 is DFQATT and CDR2 is SNEGSKA (reference sequence). The CDR3 consists of 13 residues. CDR3 nucleotides: TGCAGTGCTAGAGAGGGTAACGGCTACGAGCAGTACTTC. This gives the protein CSAREGNGYEQYF.

The V gene is TRBV11-2, the J gene TRBJ2-3; D not resolved. Between the trimmed V and J ends, which lost 3 bases and 0 bases, there was a span of 10 bases. Germline V CDR1 and CDR2: SGHAT, FQNNGV. The CDR3 length is 15 residues. CDR3 protein: CASSLSTFSTDTQYF. CDR3 DNA: TGTGCCAGCAGCTTGTCCACGTTTAGCACAGATACGCAGTATTTT. Variable domain in full (rest from reference TRBV11-2 and TRBJ2-3): EAGVAQSPRYKIIEKRQSVAFWCNPISGHATLYWYQQILGQGPKLLIQFQNNGVVDDSQLPKDRFSAERLKGVDSTLKIQPAKLEDSAVYLCASSLSTFSTDTQYFGPGTRLTVL.

This clonotype was seen a few times. The V gene is TRBV28, the J gene TRBJ2-3; unclear D gene. CDR1 and CDR2 from the germline V gene are MDHEN and SYDVKM. The V end lost 5 bases, the J end lost 8 bases, and 17 bases lay between the germline ends. The CDR3 spans 14 residues. Written as DNA, the CDR3 is TGTGCCAGCAGTCCGAACGTTGCAACGGGTACGCAGTATTTT. Translated: CASSPNVATGTQYF.

This clonotype has more than one count but fewer than ten. V usage is TRBV6-6 and J usage is TRBJ1-3; D unclear. The CDR3 spans 15 residues. V dropped 2 bases and J dropped 0 bases, with 8 bases sitting between them. Germline CDR1 is MNHNY and CDR2 is SVGAGI (reference sequence). The CDR3 loop reads CASSYLIPSGNTIYF. The CDR3 DNA reads TGTGCCAGCAGTTACCTGATTCCCTCTGGAAACACCATATATTTT.

The chain joins TRBV18 to TRBJ2-3; D may correspond to TRBD1 or TRBD2 (5 bases each). Germline values: CDR1 KGHSH, CDR2 LQKENI. The CDR3 is made up of 15 amino acids. V lost 4 bases and J lost 8, with 19 bases in between. For the CDR3, the DNA is TGTGCCAGCTCACAAGGCGAGGGGCGGAGTTCTACGCAGTATTTT. Translated: CASSQGEGRSSTQYF.

There are a few counts of this clonotype. The rearrangement uses TRBV27 and TRBJ2-1, with D perhaps TRBD1 (5 bases). Germline V gene lookup returns CDR1 MNHEY and CDR2 SMNVEV (reference sequence). The V end was cut by 0 bases, the J end by 6 bases, with 15 bases between. The CDR3 contains 16 residues. DNA for the CDR3: TGTGCCAGCAGTTTATCCGTGGCAGGGTATAGCAATGAGCAGTTCTTC. This gives the protein CASSLSVAGYSNEQFF.

The J gene is TRBJ1-1, the V gene TRBV12-3 or TRBV12-4, with 8 positions matching TRBD1. Trimming cost V 7 bases and J 11 bases; bases outside gene matches: 6. The length of the CDR3 is 11 residues. In DNA, the CDR3 is TGTGCCAGCACCTACAGGGGGGATGCTTTCTTT. This encodes CASTYRGDAFF.

V gene TRBV12-3 or TRBV12-4 combines with J gene TRBJ2-3; the D gene is possibly TRBD1 (6 bases). V dropped 6 bases and J dropped 4 bases, with 17 bases sitting between them. This CDR3 contains 15 residues. DNA of the CDR3: TGTGCCAGCAGACCGAAGAGGGGGAGAGCAGATACGCAGTATTTT. It codes for CASRPKRGRADTQYF.

The V gene is TRBV7-2, the J gene TRBJ1-3; 7 bases map to TRBD1. V was pared by 6 bases and J by 0 bases, with 11 bases of the junction left unmatched. The V gene's germline CDR1 is SGHTA and CDR2 FQGNSA. The CDR3 consists of 17 residues. The CDR3 region is CASRPDRPPSSGNTIYF. The CDR3 DNA follows: TGTGCCAGCAGACCGGACAGGCCGCCGAGCTCTGGAAACACCATATATTTT.

Comment on this clonotype: A read error is possible here, since a much larger clone lies one base away. The rearrangement links TRBV15 to TRBJ2-3, with 8 bases matching TRBD2. The V gene's germline CDR1 is LNHNV and CDR2 YYDKDF (reference sequence). The CDR3 is 17 residues long. Here the CDR3 reads CATSREVMRGASDTQCF. Here the CDR3 DNA reads TGTGCCACCAGCAGAGAAGTTATGCGGGGGGCTTCAGATACGCAGTGTTTT.